The 28 T cell receptor beta chains given below trace back to one sample, sequenced in a study of T cell repertoires in cytomegalovirus infection. TCRdb fed the reads into MiXCR, producing one record per CDR3 protein. The sample yields 500,000 to 600,000 distinct CDR3 sequences, approximately 16% seen once. The source material was CD8+ T cells from PBMCs. The receptors come from a human donor in good health (CMV status not recorded). Some clones in this sample may be carry-over from other donors' samples.

This clonotype was observed a few times. The chain carries TRBV20-1 and TRBJ1-6, with D perhaps matching TRBD1 (5 bases). The V end was cut by 6 bases, the J end by 5 bases, with 11 bases between. From germline, CDR1 is DFQATT and CDR2 SNEGSKA (reference sequence). The CDR3 is 13 amino acids. The CDR3 is CSAQGWDNSPLHF. The DNA of the CDR3 is TGCAGTGCCCAGGGATGGGATAATTCACCCCTCCACTTT.

This clonotype was detected ten times or more. The V gene is TRBV7-8, the J gene TRBJ2-2; 7 positions match TRBD1. Per the germline V gene, CDR1 is SGHVS and CDR2 is FQNEAQ. The CDR3 is 15 amino acids. Trimming removed 1 base from V and 6 bases from J; junction bases left unmatched: 5. The chain's CDR3 is CASSLGWGQSGELFF. CDR3 bases: TGTGCCAGCAGCTTAGGGTGGGGACAGTCCGGGGAGCTGTTTTTT. Drawing the rest from reference TRBV7-8 and TRBJ2-2, the complete variable domain is GAGVSQSPRYKVAKRGQDVALRCDPISGHVSLFWYQQALGQGPEFLTYFQNEAQLDKSGLPSDRFFAERPEGSVSTLKIQRTQQEDSAVYLCASSLGWGQSGELFFGEGSRLTVL.

There are many counts of this clonotype. The chain recombines TRBV6-1 with TRBJ1-1; 7 nucleotides align to TRBD1. V trimming: 7 bases; J trimming: 6 bases; junction bases outside the gene matches: 8. The V gene's germline CDR1 is MNHNS and CDR2 SASEGT. The CDR3 contains 13 residues. This CDR3 is CASNEGAGAEAFF. The CDR3 DNA reads TGTGCCAGCAATGAGGGGGCGGGGGCTGAAGCTTTCTTT.

This clonotype has more than one count but fewer than ten. The chain is built from TRBV15 and TRBJ1-3; maybe TRBD1 (5 bases). The CDR3 has 18 amino acids. V was trimmed by 5 bases and J by 1 base, leaving 21 bases between them. The V gene's germline CDR1 is LNHNV and CDR2 YYDKDF (reference sequence). CDR3: CATSPIRWGTTSGNTIYF. The CDR3, as DNA: TGTGCCACCAGCCCGATCAGATGGGGCACCACTTCTGGAAACACCATATATTTT.

The rearrangement uses TRBV6-1 and TRBJ2-7; D remains unclear. CDR3 length equals 14 residues. CDR1 and CDR2 from the germline V gene are MNHNS and SASEGT. Trimming pared 10 bases from V and 2 bases from J, leaving 18 bases between. Here the CDR3 reads CATLVQATAYEQYF. The CDR3 DNA follows: TGTGCCACCTTAGTTCAGGCTACAGCCTACGAGCAGTACTTC.

This clonotype came up many times. This chain joins TRBV5-1 and TRBJ2-3; no reliable D call. The germline V gene encodes CDR1 SGHRS and CDR2 YFSETQ. This CDR3 is built from 16 residues. Trimming removed 0 bases at V and 0 bases at J, with 11 bases between. CDR3 loop: CASSLDSGLSTDTQYF. CDR3 sequence (DNA): TGCGCCAGCAGCTTGGACAGTGGGCTGAGCACAGATACGCAGTATTTT.

As regards this clonotype: Compared with germline, one end of the junction differs, possibly owing to a read error. The chain links TRBV7-9 to TRBJ2-7, with D unresolved. Germline CDR1 SEHNR, CDR2 FQNEAQ (reference sequence). The CDR3 runs to 15 residues. CDR3 amino acids: CTSSPLGTASYEQYF. As DNA, the CDR3 is TGTACCAGCAGCCCGTTGGGAACAGCTTCCTACGAGCAGTACTTC.

This clonotype was seen repeatedly, ten times or more. The genes are TRBV12-3 or TRBV12-4 and TRBJ2-1; TRBD2 aligns across 11 bases. CDR3 size: 20 residues. With 4 bases clipped from V and 1 base from J, the junction kept 15 bases outside the gene matches. For the CDR3, the DNA is TGTGCCAGCAGTTCCGAGGGACTAGCGGAACTTATACAGTCCTACAATGAGCAGTTCTTC. The encoded protein is CASSSEGLAELIQSYNEQFF.

The V call is TRBV5-6, the J call TRBJ2-7, with D possibly being TRBD1 (6 bases). V dropped 1 base and J dropped 5 bases, with 13 bases sitting between them. This CDR3 contains 14 residues. From germline, CDR1 is SGHDT and CDR2 YYEEEE. The CDR3 DNA reads TGTGCCAGCAGCTTGCATCCAGGGGTAAACGAGCAGTACTTC. Protein sequence: CASSLHPGVNEQYF.

The J gene is TRBJ1-2, the V gene TRBV20-1; no reliable D call. The V gene's germline CDR1 is DFQATT and CDR2 SNEGSKA (reference sequence). The CDR3 has 12 amino acids. V lost 2 bases, J lost 3 bases, and 7 bases lay in between. The CDR3, as DNA: TGCAGTGCTAGATACGGGGACTATGGCTACACCTTC. Translated, it gives CSARYGDYGYTF.

The chain is built from TRBV25-1 and TRBJ1-2; no firm D call. Trimming took off 9 bases at V and 8 bases at J, with 13 bases between the two ends. From germline, CDR1 is MGHDK and CDR2 SYGVNS. CDR3 length: 11 amino acids. The CDR3 region is CASGESWGYTF. The CDR3, as DNA: TGTGCCAGTGGGGAAAGTTGGGGCTACACCTTC.

This clonotype occurred many times. The chain links TRBV6-5 to TRBJ2-1; D not certain. CDR1 and CDR2 from the germline V gene are MNHEY and SVGAGI. V was clipped by 2 bases and J by 6 bases, with 8 bases between them. This CDR3 has 13 amino acids. The CDR3 reads CASSYGWANEQFF. Here the CDR3 DNA reads TGTGCCAGCAGTTACGGATGGGCCAATGAGCAGTTCTTC.

The V and J genes are TRBV28 and TRBJ2-7; 8 bases match TRBD2. After removal of 2 bases from V and 6 bases from J, the junction contained 9 bases not matched to a gene. The CDR3 sequence is 15 residues long. Germline CDR1 reads MDHEN; CDR2 reads SYDVKM. CDR3 protein: CASSLGAGAPGEQYF. Written as DNA, the CDR3 is TGTGCCAGCAGTTTAGGAGCGGGAGCACCAGGCGAGCAGTACTTC.

This sequence joins TRBV3-1 and TRBJ2-3, with D possibly matching TRBD2 (5 bases). Trimming took 4 bases from V and 6 from J, leaving 14 bases between them. CDR1 and CDR2 (germline): LGHDT, YNNKEL (reference sequence). The CDR3 has 14 residues. The CDR3 spells CASSPDTGWDTQYF. In DNA, the CDR3 is TGTGCCAGCAGCCCTGACACGGGATGGGATACGCAGTATTTT.

This clonotype was observed at least ten times. J is TRBJ2-7 and V is TRBV7-8; TRBD1 or TRBD2 may be the D gene (5 bases each). The CDR3 sequence is 16 residues long. The germline V and J ends were trimmed by 5 bases and 5 bases, with 22 bases remaining between them. From germline, CDR1 is SGHVS and CDR2 FQNEAQ. In DNA, the CDR3 is TGTGCCAGCAGCCCGAGGGGCTCGTCCTGGGTTCACGAGCAGTACTTC. Translation gives CASSPRGSSWVHEQYF.

This clonotype was recorded many times. The chain recombines TRBV7-8 with TRBJ2-5, with 7 bases fitting TRBD1. Unmatched junction bases numbered 8, after V lost 5 bases and J lost 5 bases. The CDR3 sequence is 14 residues long. Germline CDR1 reads SGHVS; CDR2 reads FQNEAQ. The DNA of the CDR3 is TGTGCCAGCAGCAGTAGCACAGGGGTCGAGACCCAGTACTTC. It yields the protein CASSSSTGVETQYF.

Ten or more counts support this clonotype. This chain links TRBV3-1 with TRBJ2-1; the D is unclear. Trimming took 4 bases from V and 5 from J, leaving 12 bases between them. In germline, CDR1 is LGHDT, CDR2 YNNKEL (reference sequence). This CDR3 is built from 14 residues. CDR3 loop: CASSLSEWNNEQFF. The CDR3 nucleotides read TGTGCCAGCAGCCTTTCAGAGTGGAACAATGAGCAGTTCTTC.

This clonotype was observed at least ten times. The rearrangement links TRBV28 to TRBJ1-4; 8 positions match TRBD1. This CDR3 region has 14 residues. V lost 5 bases, J lost 7 bases, and 6 bases stayed unmatched. Germline assignment: CDR1 MDHEN and CDR2 SYDVKM. CDR3 residues: CASSHTGGGEKLFF. CDR3 DNA: TGTGCCAGCAGTCATACAGGGGGAGGTGAAAAACTGTTTTTT.

This clonotype showed up many times. This chain uses TRBV27 with TRBJ2-2; TRBD2 might be the D (7 bases). The CDR3 spans 16 residues. Germline loops: CDR1 MNHEY, CDR2 SMNVEV (reference sequence). V gave up 7 bases and J gave up 6 bases, with 21 bases separating them. The CDR3 bases are TGTGCCAGCACCCCGCCGGCGGGGGCGAGGGCCGGGGAGCTGTTTTTT. It codes for CASTPPAGARAGELFF.

This clonotype was recorded at least ten times. The chain carries TRBV10-3 and TRBJ2-7; D might be TRBD2 (6 bases). With 8 bases removed from V and 4 bases from J, the gap between germline ends came to 18 bases. The CDR3 loop spans 14 amino acids. The germline gives CDR1 ENHRY, CDR2 SYGVKD. CDR3 sequence: CAIGERASAYEQYF. CDR3 sequence (DNA): TGTGCCATCGGGGAGAGGGCTAGCGCGTACGAGCAGTACTTC.

The gene calls are TRBV5-8 and TRBJ2-1, with D perhaps being TRBD1 or TRBD2 (6 bases each). Looked up from germline, CDR1 is SGHTS and CDR2 is YDEGEE. Trimming shortened V by 7 bases and J by 9 bases, and 26 bases separated the two germline ends. The CDR3 loop spans 16 amino acids. DNA of the CDR3: TGTGCCAGCCATTACGAAGGGGGTGGAGGGGATCGTGAGCAGTTCTTC. It specifies CASHYEGGGGDREQFF.

V and J are TRBV20-1 and TRBJ1-2, with a possible D match to TRBD1 (5 bases). Trimming took 3 bases from V and 4 from J, leaving 15 bases between them. Per the germline V gene, CDR1 is DFQATT and CDR2 is SNEGSKA (reference sequence). The CDR3 loop spans 14 amino acids. The CDR3 region has the DNA TGCAGTGCTAGTCGCCGGGACGGGACCTATGGCTACACCTTC. Encoded protein: CSASRRDGTYGYTF.

The chain is built from TRBV29-1 and TRBJ1-3; the match to TRBD1 covers 8 bases. With 0 bases clipped from V and 3 bases from J, the junction kept 1 base outside the gene matches. The CDR3 loop spans 14 amino acids. The germline V gene encodes CDR1 SQVTM and CDR2 ANQGSEA. As DNA, the CDR3 is TGCAGCGTTGAAGATACAGGGGGTGGAAACACCATATATTTT. Its protein product is CSVEDTGGGNTIYF. Full variable domain (remainder filled in from reference TRBV29-1 and TRBJ1-3): SAVISQKPSRDICQRGTSLTIQCQVDSQVTMMFWYRQQPGQSLTLIATANQGSEATYESGFVIDKFPISRPNLTFSTLTVSNMSPEDSSIYLCSVEDTGGGNTIYFGEGSWLTVV.

CDR3 DNA sequence: TGCGCCAGCAGTGAGCTGACAAGGCGGCTAAGGGATGGAAACACCATATATTTT. It translates to CASSELTRRLRDGNTIYF. The chain employs TRBV10-2 and TRBJ1-3, with D unresolved. Germline CDR1 reads WSHSY; CDR2 reads SAAADI. The CDR3 consists of 18 residues. Trimming took 2 bases from V and 3 from J, leaving 20 bases between them.

This clonotype occurred many times. The chain combines TRBV7-3 with TRBJ2-1; D is possibly TRBD1 (5 bases). Trimming removed 3 bases from V and 2 bases from J, with 11 bases in between. CDR1 and CDR2 from the germline V gene are SGHTA and FQGTGA. The CDR3 sequence is 15 residues long. CDR3 in amino acids: CASSFVAGPYNEQFF. The CDR3, as DNA: TGTGCCAGCAGCTTCGTGGCAGGGCCCTACAATGAGCAGTTCTTC.

This clonotype was recorded many times. The chain is built from TRBV27 and TRBJ1-2; D ambiguous. Trimming removed 5 bases at V and 6 bases at J, with 10 bases between. The CDR3 runs to 12 residues. CDR1 MNHEY and CDR2 SMNVEV come from the germline V gene (reference sequence). CDR3 sequence: CASSRSGDGYTF. The CDR3 DNA sequence: TGTGCCAGCAGTCGCTCTGGGGATGGCTACACCTTC.

There are many counts of this clonotype. CDR3 sequence (DNA): TGTGCCAGCAGTTTTAGCGGGAGGTCGAATGAGCAGTTCTTC. Its translation: CASSFSGRSNEQFF. This sequence joins TRBV6-5 and TRBJ2-1; 10 bases align to TRBD2. V shed 4 bases, J shed 7 bases, and the junction held 4 bases outside the gene matches. The CDR3 has 14 amino acids. Germline CDR1 is MNHEY and CDR2 is SVGAGI.

This clonotype occurred many times. The chain uses TRBV11-2 and TRBJ2-7; 7 bases are a match to TRBD1. This CDR3 comprises 16 residues. The trim removed 0 bases at V and 1 base at J, leaving 6 bases unmatched. Germline-derived CDR1 and CDR2 are SGHAT and FQNNGV. The CDR3 DNA reads TGTGCCAGCAGCTTAGACGGCAGGGGGATTTCCTACGAGCAGTACTTC. This gives the protein CASSLDGRGISYEQYF. Supplemented by reference TRBV11-2 and TRBJ2-7, the full variable domain reads EAGVAQSPRYKIIEKRQSVAFWCNPISGHATLYWYQQILGQGPKLLIQFQNNGVVDDSQLPKDRFSAERLKGVDSTLKIQPAKLEDSAVYLCASSLDGRGISYEQYFGPGTRLTVT.